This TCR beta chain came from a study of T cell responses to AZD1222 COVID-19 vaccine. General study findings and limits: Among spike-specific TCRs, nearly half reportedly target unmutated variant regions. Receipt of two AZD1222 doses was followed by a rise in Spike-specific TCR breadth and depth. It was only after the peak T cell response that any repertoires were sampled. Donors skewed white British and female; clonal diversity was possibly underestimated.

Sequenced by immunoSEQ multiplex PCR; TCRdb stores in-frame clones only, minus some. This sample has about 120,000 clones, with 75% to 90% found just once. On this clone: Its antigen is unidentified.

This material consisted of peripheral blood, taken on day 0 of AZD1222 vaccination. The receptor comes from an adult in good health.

CDR3 residues: CASRKMGNVDTIYF. The CDR3 DNA follows: TGTGCCAGCAGAAAAATGGGGAATGTAGACACCATATATTTT. V gene TRBV9 combines with J gene TRBJ1-3; D remains unclear. This CDR3 region has 14 residues. The germline V gene has CDR1 SGDLS and CDR2 YYNGEE. Trimming left V 5 bases short and J 8 bases short, with 17 bases between.